Given below is one T cell receptor (beta chain) in context. Its antigen remains unidentified. This sample was taken from a study of cytomegalovirus exposure and HLA in healthy donors. It was with 60 Vbeta and 13 Jbeta primers that the PCR ran. Only in-frame clones appear in the TCRdb table, and some are missing; sequencing was by immunoSEQ multiplex PCR. The sample lists about 120,000 clones; roughly three quarters were seen once. The CDR3 loop spans 11 amino acids. The ends were cut back, 5 bases at V and 7 bases at J, with 11 bases in the middle. CDR1 and CDR2 from the germline V gene are GTSNPN and SVGIG (reference sequence). Study-wide results and caveats: Presence/absence analyses assumed roughly uniform sequencing depth across donors, which may not hold. Later analysis identified several of the most significant clusters that appeared linked to common viral pathogens. An analysis done earlier found most TCR beta V segments productive about 87% or about 30% of the time. Some segments of the V type, notably TRBV6-2 and TRBV6-3, were excluded as indistinguishable.

Sequenced input: PBMCs. The chain couples TRBV30 to TRBJ1-2; D is perhaps TRBD1 (6 bases). This sequence was found in a woman between 18 and 29 years old in good health and CMV-seronegative. CDR3 coding DNA: TGTGCCTGGGGGACAAGGCTTGGCTACACCTTC. Encoded protein: CAWGTRLGYTF.